The entry below gives a single TCR beta chain sequence along with its context. It lacks a known antigen. The record has no base qualities; no much larger clone is one base away. This record comes from a study of tumor-infiltrating lymphocytes in primary liver carcinoma (dated by TCRdb to between 2016 and 2019). Some background on the complete study: Hepatocellular carcinoma (four) or combined HCC and intrahepatic cholangiocarcinoma (one) was present in the five patients, who were three men and two women aged 30 to 69 years. The five patients had tumors staged T1-T3 N0M0, with maximum diameters ranging from roughly 4.2 to 10 cm. Each sample produced about 3.5 to 8 million productive TCRbeta reads, and read depth showed no significant difference between tissue types. The study combined TCRbeta repertoire sequencing, expression microarrays and whole-exome sequencing across five regions of each liver tumor, with adjacent normal tissue and blood. A total of approximately 35 specimens from 5 patients, comprising about 25 tumor regions, 5 adjacent noncancerous liver tissues and 5 peripheral blood samples, were covered by TCRbeta repertoire sequencing. To link TCRbeta repertoire diversity to the local molecular phenotype, the approximately 25 tumor region samples were profiled with Agilent mRNA microarrays. Repertoires from technical replicates were highly reproducible, with mean shared-clone rates about 0.9 and correlation coefficients above 0.95. Overall results and qualifications from the work: Since the samples were bulk and unsorted, there was no way to compare CD4+ and CD8+ T cell repertoires. Only a few patients were included in the study, and the authors note that the findings should be validated in a larger study. Only about 8-25% of top clones were found in all five regions of a tumor, suggesting spatial heterogeneity of tumor-infiltrating T cells. Only the TCR beta chain was sequenced, so true repertoire diversity is likely underestimated because unpaired alpha chains were not captured. The top 250 clones made up a significantly larger repertoire fraction in tumors than in blood (p = 0.039). Repertoire overlap was found to be higher between tumor regions (mean approximately 35%) than between tumor-adjacent (about 17%) or tumor-blood (around 15%) pairs, consistent with antigen-driven expansion.

Using a constant-region primer and ProtoScript II reverse transcriptase, TCRbeta-specific cDNA was reverse-transcribed from around 520 ng total RNA. The TCRbeta libraries were prepared through three rounds of nested multiplex PCR following a slightly modified ARM-PCR procedure. Each of the first two PCR rounds ran for approximately 10 cycles using multiplex TRBV1-TRBV30 forward primers together with a Cbeta reverse primer. A final 25-cycle PCR with Deep VentR polymerase added sample barcodes and Illumina adapters. Before sequencing, amplicons between 200 and 500 bp were purified from gel using a QIAquick gel extraction kit. TCRbeta amplicons were sequenced on an Illumina HiSeq 2500 with 250-bp paired-end reads. The source study handled its data this way. To recover full CDR3 sequences, reads were quality-trimmed using Trimmomatic v0.33 and paired reads were then merged using FLASH v1.2.11. V, D and J germline segments were assigned to the rearranged TCRbeta sequences using MiGEC v1.2.1b. VDJtools v1.0.0 computed clonotype statistics and Shannon-Wiener diversity indices. Except for diversity analysis, only each sample's 250 most abundant clonotypes were used in subsequent analyses to reduce sampling bias. Using fastp trimming at Q25 and MiXCR clonotype assembly, TCRdb reanalyzed the public sequencing data and kept in-frame beta chains. Rows are unified per CDR3 protein, each entry keeping the most common DNA and genes. The V and J calls and clone size are TCRdb's, not the authors'. The sample includes fewer than 250,000 distinct CDR3 sequences, with approximately 86% observed a single time. The top ten constitute roughly 20% of the sample.

CDR1 is given as LGHNA and CDR2 as YNFKEQ, both from the germline V gene. The CDR3 covers 16 residues, taking in both the cysteine and the phenylalanine. Only CDR3 DNA is held: 48 bases, read in frame from base 1. Relative to germline, V is missing 3 bases and J is missing 5 bases, with 8 bases of the junction outside any gene match. Total RNA and DNA were co-extracted from about 20-30 mg of bulk tissue with the AllPrep DNA/RNA mini kit, without cell sorting. Between November 2015 and March 2016, five patients in China with histopathologically diagnosed primary liver carcinoma had surgical resection. At the time of sampling, the patients had chronic HBV infection and had not received any treatment. Each tumor was sampled at five spatially separated regions: the tumor centre plus the superior, inferior, left-lateral and right-lateral poles. More than 85% viable tumor cells were found by histology in every tumor sample. Each fresh piece of tumor and adjacent tissue was cut in two, with one half stored in RNAlater at -80 degrees C and the other half sent for histology.

The TCR comes from a man aged 35 to 55 with primary liver carcinoma and hepatitis B virus infection. The rearranged segments are TRBV4-2 and TRBJ2-1, and 9 bases in between align with TRBD1. The sequencing input was tumor tissue from primary liver carcinoma. The CDR3 reads CASSHPGGQGDNEQFF. The nucleotide sequence reads as follows: TGTGCCAGCAGCCACCCCGGGGGACAGGGAGACAATGAGCAGTTCTTC.